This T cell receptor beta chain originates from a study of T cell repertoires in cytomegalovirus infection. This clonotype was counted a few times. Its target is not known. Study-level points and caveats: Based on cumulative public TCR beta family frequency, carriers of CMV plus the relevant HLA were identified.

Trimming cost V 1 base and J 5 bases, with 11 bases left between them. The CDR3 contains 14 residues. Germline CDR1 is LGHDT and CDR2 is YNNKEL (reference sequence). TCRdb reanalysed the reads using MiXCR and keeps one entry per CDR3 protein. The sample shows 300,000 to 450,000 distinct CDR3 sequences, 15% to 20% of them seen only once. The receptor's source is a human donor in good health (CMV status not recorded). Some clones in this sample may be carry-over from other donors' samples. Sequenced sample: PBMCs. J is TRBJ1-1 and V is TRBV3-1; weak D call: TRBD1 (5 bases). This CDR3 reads CASSQAVGTTEAFF. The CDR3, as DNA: TGTGCCAGCAGCCAAGCTGTGGGGACGACTGAAGCTTTCTTT.